Following are 7 T cell receptor beta chains from one sample sequenced in a study of T cells after yellow fever vaccination. TCRdb passed the 5' RACE reads through MiXCR, listing each CDR3 protein once. The sample shows over 110,000 distinct CDR3 sequences, 7.7% of them seen only once. The sample in question was CD4+ T cells sorted from PBMCs, obtained 5 days after the yellow fever booster vaccination. These receptors originate from a man aged 25-45 years who received the YFV17D yellow fever vaccine.

Concerning this clonotype: One base away lies a much larger clone, so this may be a sequencing read error. The chain is built from TRBV29-1 and TRBJ1-1; 7 bases agree with TRBD1. Per the germline V gene, CDR1 is SQVTM and CDR2 is ANQGSEA. This CDR3 comprises 15 residues. The V gene end was trimmed by 4 bases and the J gene end by 2 bases; junction bases not matched to a gene: 10. The CDR3 coding sequence is TGCAGCGTTGTTATAGGGGGCCACTTCAACACTGAAGCTTTCTTT. It translates to CSVVIGGHFNTEAFF.

This clonotype was picked up many times. The rearrangement joins TRBV19 to TRBJ2-6, with D unclear. This CDR3 comprises 14 residues. Trimming took 10 bases from V and 0 from J, leaving 10 bases between them. In germline, CDR1 is LNHDA, CDR2 SQIVND (reference sequence). The DNA for the CDR3 is TGTGCCACGAAAACCCGCTCTGGGGCCAACGTCCTGACTTTC. Translating gives CATKTRSGANVLTF.

This clonotype was seen many times. The chain uses TRBV19 and TRBJ2-7, with unresolved D. V dropped 3 bases and J dropped 2 bases, with 8 bases sitting between them. The CDR3 has 13 amino acids. Per the germline V gene, CDR1 is LNHDA and CDR2 is SQIVND (reference sequence). The chain's CDR3 is CASSIAAPYEQYF. In DNA form, the CDR3 reads TGTGCCAGTAGTATCGCCGCTCCCTACGAGCAGTACTTC.

This clonotype has ten or more counts. This chain uses TRBV24-1 with TRBJ2-1; 9 positions agree with TRBD1. CDR3 size: 16 residues. The trim removed 1 base at V and 6 bases at J, leaving 6 bases unmatched. Germline loops: CDR1 KGHDR, CDR2 SFDVKD. This CDR3 is CATSDFRDRVSNEQFF. The CDR3 nucleotides are TGTGCCACCAGTGATTTCCGGGACAGGGTCTCCAATGAGCAGTTCTTC.

This clonotype was counted between two and nine times. The chain is built from TRBV6-1 and TRBJ1-1; D gene unclear. This CDR3 contains 14 residues. The V and J ends lost 6 bases and 4 bases respectively, with 15 bases between them. Germline CDR1 is MNHNS and CDR2 is SASEGT. The CDR3, as DNA: TGTGCCAGCAGCGACAAGGCTCGGGGCACTGAAGCTTTCTTT. Amino acids: CASSDKARGTEAFF.

The sample holds many counts of this clonotype. The chain has TRBV15 and TRBJ1-1; D call uncertain. The germline V gene encodes CDR1 LNHNV and CDR2 YYDKDF (reference sequence). V was cut by 0 bases and J by 8 bases, with 7 bases left in between. The CDR3 is 12 amino acids. The CDR3 sequence: CATSRDEREAFF. Here the CDR3 DNA reads TGTGCCACCAGCAGAGACGAACGGGAAGCTTTCTTT.

This clonotype was seen ten or more times. The chain couples TRBV7-2 to TRBJ2-7, with D perhaps matching TRBD1 (6 bases). The CDR3 runs to 16 residues. Germline CDR1 and CDR2: SGHTA and FQGNSA. V lost 0 bases, J lost 0 bases, and 12 bases lay in between. This CDR3 reads CASSLAVGQFSYEQYF. The CDR3 nucleotides read TGTGCCAGCAGCTTAGCGGTTGGACAGTTCTCCTACGAGCAGTACTTC.